This T cell receptor beta chain was captured by sequencing in a study of response to subunit inactivated influenza vaccine (dated by TCRdb to 2016 to 2018). Background for the entire study: Deep quantitative T cell receptor repertoire profiling was used in the study to track responses to a trivalent subunit inactivated influenza vaccine. General findings and caveats noted by the study authors: It was suggested by the authors that each seasonal influenza vaccination may recruit only a limited number of new T cells.

This clonotype was detected a few times. Its antigen has not been determined. The record has no base qualities; no much larger clone is one base away. The method behind the library was RT-PCR. The sequencer was an Illumina HiSeq 2500. The raw public reads went through TCRdb reprocessing: fastp at Q25, MiXCR clone calling, in-frame beta chains kept. A single entry per CDR3 protein holds the most common genes and DNA from its merged rows. For this sample the table gives hundreds of thousands of distinct CDR3 sequences, of which 10% to 12% were detected only once. 9.5% to 12% of the sample is held by the ten biggest clonotypes. Including the terminal cysteine and phenylalanine, the CDR3 comprises 14 residues. Just CDR3 DNA is preserved here, 42 bases in frame from base 1. The junction carries 12 bases between V and J, which are trimmed by 1 base and 5 bases respectively. This sample was shared with a second study, whose subject was T cells expressing NK-cell markers. That second publication adds: TCR beta cDNA libraries were made by 5'RACE template switching that added a universal primer site and unique molecular identifiers. Three sorted T-cell subsets (CD3+CD56+NKG2C+, CD3+CD56+NKG2C- and CD3+CD56-NKG2C+) from several donors had their TCR beta-chain repertoires profiled. Of the eight sequenced donors, seven were found to be HCMV-seropositive and one was found to be HCMV-seronegative. To restrict sorting to alphabetaTCR-expressing T cells, an anti-gammadeltaTCR antibody was added in several experiments. In over five donors, the dominant CD3+CD56+NKG2C+ clonotypes were among the top 10 CD8+ clonotypes and accounted for 1.0-7.0% of CD8+ T cells. Those dominant clonotypes were again the most abundant among CD3+CD56-NKG2C+ cells in a few donors, at about 28.3-60.1%. Whether the expanded NKG2C-expressing T cell clones were specific for HCMV antigens was left unclear. The study sequenced eight donors, all healthy volunteers chosen at random: three men and five women. A commercial ELISA kit detecting HCMV-specific IgG in serum was used to determine HCMV serostatus. Peripheral blood mononuclear cells were isolated from blood by Ficoll density gradient centrifugation. For six donors, bulk peripheral blood T-cell repertoires were also sequenced from unsorted PBMC. cDNA synthesis was primed from the TCR beta constant segment, followed by two successive PCR amplification steps. Illumina HiSeq 2000/2500, MiSeq or NextSeq was used to sequence libraries as 2 x 150 bp reads. MIGEC was used to demultiplex reads and group the reads by UMI, and MiTCR was used to assemble and quantify clonotypes. Only TCR cDNA sequences supported by at least two reads were kept to exclude erroneous sequences. Downstream repertoire analysis used the tcR package, and clonotypes were matched across fractions by CDR3 nucleotide sequence plus V segment. VDJmatch was used to annotate antigen specificity against VDJdb, with one amino acid substitution in CDR3 allowed.

The chain is assembled from TRBV12-3 or TRBV12-4 and TRBJ2-7, with the D segment identity uncertain. The sequence came from a man aged 45-65 years who received an inactivated influenza vaccine. Donor details come from another sample of the same person, matched by shared clones. The specimen was PBMCs from blood, collected on the day of vaccination. At the DNA level, the sequence is TGTGCCAGCAGTTTAGGGTTAACTGGGGACGAGCAGTACTTC. The translation is CASSLGLTGDEQYF.